Listed below are T cell receptor beta chains from one sample, sequenced in a study of a mutant IDH1 vaccine in newly diagnosed glioma. Measured with immunoSEQ multiplex PCR; TCRdb has only the in-frame clones, and not every one. The sample holds around 64,000 clones; around 83% are singletons and the top ten take approximately 4.5%. The sample was peripheral blood mononuclear cells (PBMCs), taken from a glioma patient treated with radiotherapy, temozolomide or both. The origin of the receptors is a woman aged 18-30 years with glioma. Some clones in this sample may be carry-over from other donors' samples. Both conserved end residues are part of each CDR3. A D gene is named only where the DNA matches it firmly. Expanded clones get a size class; other rows say once, few or many, or leave the size out.

v_gene	abundance	d_gene	j_gene	CDR3aa	CDR3nt
TRBV27	NA	TRBD1	TRBJ2-6	CASRRTGPPLVASGANVLTF	TGTGCCAGCAGGAGGACAGGGCCCCCCCTTGTAGCCTCTGGGGCCAACGTCCTGACTTTC
TRBV18	NA	NA	TRBJ2-5	CASSPTQETQYF	TGTGCCAGCTCACCAACCCAAGAGACCCAGTACTTC
TRBV18	NA	NA	TRBJ1-4	CASSPRHKDEKLFF	TGTGCCAGCTCACCCAGACACAAGGATGAAAAACTGTTTTTT
TRBV5-4	NA	NA	TRBJ1-5	CASSPDGGPNQPQHF	TGTGCCAGCAGCCCCGATGGAGGCCCCAATCAGCCCCAGCATTTT
TRBV30	NA	NA	TRBJ1-5	CAWSVGARGNQPQHF	TGTGCCTGGTCCGTCGGGGCGCGGGGCAATCAGCCCCAGCATTTT
TRBV6-5	NA	NA	TRBJ2-7	CASSSNRYEQYF	TGTGCCAGCAGTTCCAACCGCTACGAGCAGTACTTC
TRBV27	NA	NA	TRBJ2-6	CASSSQGSGANVLTF	TGTGCCAGCAGTTCTCAGGGTTCCGGGGCCAACGTCCTGACTTTC
TRBV5-4	NA	TRBD2	TRBJ2-7	CASSLASASGSYEQYF	TGTGCCAGCAGCTTGGCCTCCGCTAGCGGCTCCTACGAGCAGTACTTC
TRBV5-4	NA	TRBD2	TRBJ2-7	CASSTRDYPYEQYF	TGTGCCAGCAGCACCCGGGACTACCCGTACGAGCAGTACTTC
TRBV5-6	NA	NA	TRBJ2-3	CASSLELGDTQYF	TGTGCCAGCAGCTTGGAACTGGGAGATACGCAGTATTTT
TRBV7-6	NA	NA	TRBJ2-2	CATRGAANTGELFF	TGTGCCACCCGGGGGGCGGCGAACACCGGGGAGCTGTTTTTT
TRBV6-6	NA	TRBD1	TRBJ1-5	CASSPGQGYQPQHF	TGTGCCAGCAGTCCCGGACAGGGGTATCAGCCCCAGCATTTT
TRBV30	NA	NA	TRBJ1-2	CAWRGGGGGYGYTF	TGTGCCTGGAGAGGCGGCGGGGGGGGCTATGGCTACACCTTC
TRBV19	NA	NA	TRBJ2-7	CASSAGRYEQYF	TGTGCCAGTAGCGCCGGTAGGTACGAGCAGTACTTC
TRBV5-1	NA	TRBD1	TRBJ1-2	CASRLGQGRYGYTF	TGCGCCAGCAGATTGGGACAGGGACGTTATGGCTACACCTTC
TRBV30	NA	NA	TRBJ2-3	CAWSVKLSGSTDTQYF	TGTGCCTGGAGTGTCAAACTATCGGGAAGCACAGATACGCAGTATTTT
TRBV30	once	NA	TRBJ2-3	CAWTRDQPTDTQYF	TGTGCCTGGACACGGGACCAGCCCACAGATACGCAGTATTTT
TRBV5-1	NA	NA	TRBJ1-1	CASSLASGTEAFF	TGCGCCAGCAGCTTGGCCTCGGGGACTGAAGCTTTCTTT
TRBV25-1	NA	TRBD2	TRBJ2-7	CASSWGLAPGEQYF	TGTGCCAGCAGTTGGGGACTAGCGCCTGGCGAGCAGTACTTC
TRBV5-1	NA	NA	TRBJ1-5	CASSLGKGSNQPQHF	TGCGCCAGCAGCTTGGGAAAGGGGAGCAATCAGCCCCAGCATTTT
TRBV6-5	NA	NA	TRBJ1-5	CASSPRRAGNQPQHF	TGTGCCAGCAGTCCCCGGAGGGCGGGCAATCAGCCCCAGCATTTT
TRBV5-4	NA	TRBD1	TRBJ1-5	CASSIQGAVQPQHF	TGTGCCAGCAGCATCCAGGGGGCCGTTCAGCCCCAGCATTTT
TRBV6-1	NA	TRBD2	TRBJ2-7	CASSEARLAGAQSSYEQYF	TGTGCCAGCAGTGAAGCGAGGCTAGCGGGGGCCCAGAGCTCCTACGAGCAGTACTTC
TRBV5-4	NA	NA	TRBJ2-7	CASSARDEQYF	TGTGCCAGCAGCGCCCGGGACGAGCAGTACTTC
TRBV6-6	NA	NA	TRBJ1-3	CASSLSGNTIYF	TGTGCCAGCAGCCTCTCTGGAAACACCATATATTTT
TRBV5-4	NA	NA	TRBJ1-2	CASSLAGQIYGYTF	TGTGCCAGCAGCTTGGCCGGACAGATCTATGGCTACACCTTC
TRBV13	NA	NA	TRBJ2-1	CASRGISYNEQFF	TGTGCCAGCAGGGGAATCTCCTACAATGAGCAGTTCTTC
TRBV29-1	NA	NA	TRBJ2-7	CSVSPVGTYEQYF	TGCAGCGTTTCCCCGGTTGGGACCTACGAGCAGTACTTC
TRBV4-2	NA	TRBD2	TRBJ2-5	CASSPRGTSGGATQETQYF	TGTGCCAGCAGCCCGCGGGGGACTAGCGGGGGGGCCACCCAAGAGACCCAGTACTTC
TRBV6-5	NA	NA	TRBJ1-1	CASSYSVVGCRTEAFF	TGTGCCAGCAGTTACTCTGTGGTGGGGTGTCGAACTGAAGCTTTCTTT
TRBV27	NA	NA	TRBJ1-1	CASRGFDGTEAFF	TGTGCCAGCAGGGGGTTCGATGGCACTGAAGCTTTCTTT
TRBV11-2	NA	NA	TRBJ1-1	CASSRGQNTEAFF	TGTGCCAGCAGCCGGGGACAAAACACTGAAGCTTTCTTT
TRBV9	NA	NA	TRBJ1-1	CASSVAVGDTEAFF	TGTGCCAGCAGCGTAGCTGTGGGTGACACTGAAGCTTTCTTT
TRBV4-1	NA	TRBD1	TRBJ2-7	CASSEGTGTEIYEQYF	TGCGCCAGCAGCGAAGGTACCGGGACAGAGATCTACGAGCAGTACTTC
TRBV4-2	NA	TRBD1	TRBJ1-6	CASRTGVDSPLHF	TGTGCCAGCCGGACAGGGGTGGATTCACCCCTCCACTTT
TRBV19	NA	TRBD1	TRBJ2-2	CASRTTGVGTGELFF	TGTGCCAGTAGGACGACAGGGGTAGGCACCGGGGAGCTGTTTTTT
TRBV18	few	NA	TRBJ1-4	CASSSNEKLFF	TGTGCCAGCTCATCTAATGAAAAACTGTTTTTT
TRBV5-4	NA	NA	TRBJ1-1	CASSLRDYGEAFF	TGTGCCAGCAGCTTAAGGGATTATGGTGAAGCTTTCTTT
TRBV5-1	few	NA	TRBJ1-2	CASQELPGNFGYTF	TGCGCCAGCCAGGAACTACCCGGGAACTTTGGCTACACCTTC
TRBV7-9	NA	TRBD1	TRBJ1-1	CASSLDRGRDTEAFF	TGTGCCAGCAGCTTAGACAGGGGGCGGGACACTGAAGCTTTCTTT
TRBV7-8	NA	NA	TRBJ1-6	CASSLNPIRVPNSPLHF	TGTGCCAGCAGCTTAAACCCCATCAGGGTCCCCAATTCACCCCTCCACTTT
TRBV10-3	NA	NA	TRBJ2-5	CAISRTTREETQYF	TGTGCCATCAGCAGAACTACCCGGGAAGAGACCCAGTACTTC